These 21 T cell receptor beta chains share one sample of origin, sequenced in a study of blood T cell repertoires in COVID-19. Libraries were prepared by immunoSEQ multiplex PCR; TCRdb keeps only in-frame clonotypes and omits some of them. The sample contains 95,000 to 110,000 clones, roughly 87% of which appear only once. Sequenced sample: peripheral blood. The receptors here all came from a human donor in a cohort sampled during active COVID-19.

V gene TRBV9 combines with J gene TRBJ1-5; D unclear. This CDR3 contains 15 residues. CDR1 is SGDLS and CDR2 is YYNGEE in the germline V gene. Trimming pared 0 bases from V and 3 bases from J, leaving 10 bases between. CDR3 sequence (DNA): TGTGCCAGCAGCGTAGACGGCAGCGACAATCAGCCCCAGCATTTT. Protein: CASSVDGSDNQPQHF.

This clone was detected ten times or more. The V gene is TRBV19, the J gene TRBJ1-5; the D gene is possibly TRBD1 (5 bases). CDR3 length: 20 amino acids. V was clipped by 3 bases and J by 1 base, with 25 bases between them. CDR1 is LNHDA and CDR2 is SQIVND in the germline V gene (reference sequence). CDR3 DNA sequence: TGTGCCAGTAGTATGTTTCTGTTTGGCAGCTCAGGGCCCAGCAATCAGCCCCAGCATTTT. Protein product: CASSMFLFGSSGPSNQPQHF.

This clone has a handful of counts. The CDR3 reads CASSPFTGGQPQHF. The DNA for the CDR3 is TGTGCCAGCAGCCCTTTCACAGGGGGTCAGCCCCAGCATTTT. The chain is built from TRBV7-2 and TRBJ1-5; 8 bases line up with TRBD1. Trimming cost V 5 bases and J 6 bases; bases outside gene matches: 6. The germline gives CDR1 SGHTA, CDR2 FQGNSA. CDR3 length: 14 residues.

This chain connects TRBV18 to TRBJ2-1; D is possibly TRBD1 (5 bases). V was pared by 1 base and J by 5 bases, with 12 bases between. The CDR3 runs 15 residues. CDR1 and CDR2 (germline): KGHSH, LQKENI. As DNA, the CDR3 is TGTGCCAGCTCACCACAAGGACAAGGGGACAATGAGCAGTTCTTC. Its protein is CASSPQGQGDNEQFF.

The chain recombines TRBV6-5 with TRBJ2-7, with 9 positions matching TRBD2. The CDR3 is made up of 15 amino acids. Trimming at V came to 6 bases and at J to 4 bases, leaving 10 bases not matched to a gene. CDR1 is MNHEY, CDR2 SVGAGI, per germline. The CDR3 loop is CASRPPGLAIYEQYF. As DNA, the CDR3 is TGTGCCAGCAGGCCACCGGGACTAGCCATTTACGAGCAGTACTTC.

The chain recombines TRBV24-1 with TRBJ2-7, with D possibly being TRBD1 (6 bases). Germline V CDR1 and CDR2: KGHDR, SFDVKD. This CDR3 region has 15 residues. The ends were cut back, 1 base at V and 2 bases at J, with 11 bases in the middle. The CDR3 spells CATSDLSRGTYEQYF. CDR3 DNA: TGTGCCACCAGTGATTTAAGCAGGGGAACCTACGAGCAGTACTTC.

The chain carries TRBV27 and TRBJ2-3; D is uncertain. Per germline, CDR1 MNHEY and CDR2 SMNVEV (reference sequence). The CDR3 extends over 14 amino acids. V was cut by 0 bases and J by 0 bases, with 4 bases left in between. CDR3 sequence (DNA): TGTGCCAGCAGTTTATCCGGGAGCACAGATACGCAGTATTTT. Translated: CASSLSGSTDTQYF.

J is TRBJ2-2 and V is TRBV2; 8 bases are shared with TRBD2. The germline CDR1 and CDR2 sequences are SNHLY and FYNNEI. V was pared by 9 bases and J by 4 bases, with 7 bases of the junction left unmatched. CDR3 length: 14 residues. DNA of the CDR3: TGTGCCAGAAGCGGGGGAGGGGGCACCGGGGAGCTGTTTTTT. Translating it yields CARSGGGGTGELFF.

The DNA for the CDR3 is TGCGCCAGCAGCTCGACGACAGGAAACACCATATATTTT. This gives the protein CASSSTTGNTIYF. The chain combines TRBV5-1 with TRBJ1-3; D not resolved. Germline V lookup: CDR1 SGHRS, CDR2 YFSETQ. V shed 3 bases and J shed 4 bases, with 8 bases lying between them. CDR3 length: 13 residues.

The chain combines TRBV3-1 (or the pseudogene TRBV3-2) with TRBJ2-7; no definite D call. Germline V CDR1 and CDR2: LGHDT, YNNKEL (reference sequence). Trimming took off 0 bases at V and 10 bases at J, with 10 bases between the two ends. This CDR3 has 12 amino acids. CDR3 DNA sequence: TGTGCCAGCAGCCAAGAGTCGAGGAACCAGTACTTC. Protein: CASSQESRNQYF.

J is TRBJ2-5 and V is TRBV6-5; D is perhaps TRBD2 (5 bases). V lost 6 bases, J lost 4 bases, and 15 bases lay in between. The CDR3 has 14 amino acids. Germline CDR1 is MNHEY and CDR2 is SVGAGI. The chain's CDR3 is CASRRAAGRETQYF. CDR3 in DNA: TGTGCCAGCAGGAGAGCGGCGGGTAGAGAGACCCAGTACTTC.

The chain combines TRBV4-1 with TRBJ2-7, with TRBD1 matching over 8 bases. Germline V gene sequence: CDR1 MGHRA, CDR2 YSYEKL. Trimming at V came to 1 base and at J to 4 bases, leaving 6 bases not matched to a gene. This CDR3 has 15 amino acids. The CDR3 DNA reads TGCGCCAGCAGCCAAGTTGACACAGGGGGTTACGAGCAGTACTTC. Translating it yields CASSQVDTGGYEQYF.

This clone appeared a few times. The chain uses TRBV7-9 and TRBJ2-3, with D maybe TRBD1 (6 bases). With 2 bases removed from V and 4 bases from J, the gap between germline ends came to 7 bases. Germline V lookup: CDR1 SEHNR, CDR2 FQNEAQ (reference sequence). This CDR3 contains 13 residues. CDR3 protein: CASSLRGSDTQYF. CDR3 bases: TGTGCCAGCAGCTTAAGGGGGTCAGATACGCAGTATTTT.

The chain combines TRBV4-1 with TRBJ2-1; 9 nucleotides line up with TRBD2. The V gene's germline CDR1 is MGHRA and CDR2 YSYEKL. This CDR3 spans 19 amino acids. Unmatched junction bases numbered 13, after V lost 1 base and J lost 3 bases. Written as DNA, the CDR3 is TGCGCCAGCAGCCAAGTTGCGGTAGCGGGAGCTGCGAACTACAATGAGCAGTTCTTC. It yields the protein CASSQVAVAGAANYNEQFF.

The V gene is TRBV7-2, the J gene TRBJ1-3, with D possibly TRBD1 on 6 matching bases. The V gene's germline CDR1 is SGHTA and CDR2 FQGNSA. V shed 9 bases and J shed 3 bases, with 18 bases lying between them. The CDR3 runs 15 residues. CDR3 in DNA: TGTGCCAGTTCGAGGGGGGGTTGGAGTGGAAACACCATATATTTT. Encoded protein: CASSRGGWSGNTIYF. Full variable domain (outside the CDR3, taken from reference TRBV7-2 and TRBJ1-3): GAGVSQSPSNKVTEKGKDVELRCDPISGHTALYWYRQSLGQGLEFLIYFQGNSAPDKSGLPSDRFSAERTGGSVSTLTIQRTQQEDSAVYLCASSRGGWSGNTIYFGEGSWLTVV.

CDR3 in DNA: TGTGCCAGTAGTATCGAGGGACAGGGGGCGCGGAGTTATGGTGAGCAGTTCTTC. Translated: CASSIEGQGARSYGEQFF. This chain joins TRBV19 and TRBJ2-1, with TRBD1 matching 12 bases. The CDR3 extends over 18 amino acids. Trimming at V came to 3 bases and at J to 9 bases, leaving 15 bases not matched to a gene. Germline V gives CDR1 LNHDA, CDR2 SQIVND (reference sequence).

V gene TRBV9 combines with J gene TRBJ1-1; TRBD1 might be the D (5 bases). Trimming removed 4 bases from V and 4 bases from J, with 14 bases in between. The CDR3 length is 14 residues. Germline CDR1 and CDR2: SGDLS and YYNGEE. CDR3 in amino acids: CASSPRGGFTEAFF. CDR3 nucleotide sequence: TGTGCCAGCAGCCCCCGGGGGGGATTCACTGAAGCTTTCTTT. The complete variable domain, with remaining parts taken from reference TRBV9 and TRBJ1-1, reads DSGVTQTPKHLITATGQRVTLRCSPRSGDLSVYWYQQSLDQGLQFLIQYYNGEERAKGNILERFSAQQFPDLHSELNLSSLELGDSALYFCASSPRGGFTEAFFGQGTRLTVV.

Written as DNA, the CDR3 is TGTGCCAGCAGCCAAATACAGGGTATGCACGAGCAGTACTTC. Its translation is CASSQIQGMHEQYF. This sequence joins TRBV7-3 and TRBJ2-7, with D possibly TRBD1 on 6 matching bases. V was clipped by 5 bases and J by 5 bases, with 16 bases between them. The CDR3 has 14 residues. The germline gives CDR1 SGHTA, CDR2 FQGTGA. The full variable domain, its missing parts supplied by reference TRBV7-3 and TRBJ2-7, is GAGVSQTPSNKVTEKGKYVELRCDPISGHTALYWYRQSLGQGPEFLIYFQGTGAADDSGLPNDRFFAVRPEGSVSTLKIQRTERGDSAVYLCASSQIQGMHEQYFGPGTRLTVT.

This chain connects TRBV28 to TRBJ2-7; 10 bases align to TRBD1. Unmatched junction bases numbered 8, after V lost 6 bases and J lost 0 bases. The CDR3 is 16 residues long. Germline CDR1 and CDR2: MDHEN and SYDVKM. CDR3 residues: CASSRRGTGVSYEQYF. CDR3 DNA sequence: TGTGCCAGCAGCCGGCGTGGGACAGGGGTCTCCTACGAGCAGTACTTC.

The V and J genes are TRBV7-8 and TRBJ2-7; possibly TRBD2 for D (5 bases). The V end lost 1 base, the J end lost 5 bases, and 15 bases lay between the germline ends. The CDR3 is 15 residues long. Germline loops: CDR1 SGHVS, CDR2 FQNEAQ. The CDR3 DNA reads as TGTGCCAGCAGCTTAGTTCGGGGAGACCCCAACGAGCAGTACTTC. This translates into CASSLVRGDPNEQYF.

This clone was picked up one time. The V call is TRBV7-3, the J call TRBJ2-1; 7 positions agree with TRBD1. Losses at the gene ends were 5 bases for V and 0 bases for J; bases not matched to a gene: 7. The CDR3 has 16 residues. CDR1 SGHTA and CDR2 FQGTGA come from the germline V gene. The chain's CDR3 is CASSLDRAGSYNEQFF. The DNA for the CDR3 is TGTGCCAGCAGCCTAGACAGGGCCGGCTCCTACAATGAGCAGTTCTTC.